The 5 T cell receptor beta chains below were found in one sample sequenced in a study of cytomegalovirus exposure and HLA in healthy donors. Produced via immunoSEQ multiplex PCR; TCRdb's table is partial and in-frame only. Here the sample spans 300,000 or so clones, over 75% being singletons. Sample: PBMCs. The origin of the receptors is a man aged 25 to 45 in good health and CMV-seronegative.

The chain couples TRBV5-4 to TRBJ2-3; D unclear. This CDR3 comprises 15 residues. Trimming shortened V by 4 bases and J by 2 bases, and 14 bases separated the two germline ends. Germline V gene sequence: CDR1 SGHNT, CDR2 YYREEE (reference sequence). CDR3 sequence reads: CASSPAGRNTDTQYF. The CDR3 DNA reads TGTGCCAGCAGCCCCGCAGGTCGTAACACAGATACGCAGTATTTT.

V gene TRBV27 combines with J gene TRBJ2-3; TRBD2 matches at 12 bases. J gave up 2 bases and V 5 bases, and 2 bases lay outside the gene matches. Germline V CDR1 and CDR2: MNHEY, SMNVEV (reference sequence). The CDR3 is 15 amino acids. This chain's CDR3 is CASSRTSGVTDTQYF. Written as DNA, the CDR3 is TGTGCCAGCAGTCGGACTAGCGGGGTCACAGATACGCAGTATTTT.

The V gene is TRBV4-1, the J gene TRBJ1-5; D may be TRBD1 (6 bases). The CDR3 contains 16 residues. CDR1 and CDR2 from the germline V gene are MGHRA and YSYEKL. The V and J ends lost 0 bases and 1 base respectively, with 10 bases between them. For the CDR3, the DNA is TGCGCCAGCAGCCAAGATCACAGGGCCAGCAATCAGCCCCAGCATTTT. Protein sequence: CASSQDHRASNQPQHF.

The chain carries TRBV9 and TRBJ1-4, with a tentative D call TRBD1 (6 bases). Trimming removed 0 bases at V and 6 bases at J, with 9 bases between. The CDR3 length is 14 residues. The germline gives CDR1 SGDLS, CDR2 YYNGEE. As DNA, the CDR3 is TGTGCCAGCAGCGTAGGCCAGGGGTATGAAAAACTGTTTTTT. This gives the protein CASSVGQGYEKLFF.

A single count supports this clone. The chain couples TRBV11-3 to TRBJ2-1, with D possibly matching TRBD1 (7 bases). V was cut by 5 bases and J by 10 bases, with 12 bases left in between. Germline CDR1 is SGHNT and CDR2 is YENEEA. CDR3 length: 12 amino acids. CDR3 in amino acids: CASSQGGSEQFF. In DNA form, the CDR3 reads TGTGCCAGCAGCCAGGGGGGAAGCGAGCAGTTCTTC.